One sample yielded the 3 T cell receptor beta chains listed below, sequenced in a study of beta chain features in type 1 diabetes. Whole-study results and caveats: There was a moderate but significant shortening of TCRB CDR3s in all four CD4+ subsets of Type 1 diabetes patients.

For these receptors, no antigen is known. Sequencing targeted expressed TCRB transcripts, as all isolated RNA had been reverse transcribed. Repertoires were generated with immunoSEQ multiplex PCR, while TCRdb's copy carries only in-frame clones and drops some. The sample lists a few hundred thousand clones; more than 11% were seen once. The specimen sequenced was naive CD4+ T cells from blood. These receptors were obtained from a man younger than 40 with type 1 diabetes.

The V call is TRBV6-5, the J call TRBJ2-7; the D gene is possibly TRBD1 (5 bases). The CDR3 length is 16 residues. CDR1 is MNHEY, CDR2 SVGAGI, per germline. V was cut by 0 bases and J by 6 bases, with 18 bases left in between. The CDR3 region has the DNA TGTGCCAGCAGTTACTCGAGTGGGGCCCCGGGCGGCGAGCAGTACTTC. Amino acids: CASSYSSGAPGGEQYF.

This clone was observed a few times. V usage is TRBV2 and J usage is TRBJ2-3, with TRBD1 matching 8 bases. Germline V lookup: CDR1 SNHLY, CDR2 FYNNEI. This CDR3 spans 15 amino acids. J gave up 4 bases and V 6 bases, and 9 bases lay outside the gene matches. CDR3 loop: CASRDGQGSADTQYF. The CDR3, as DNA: TGTGCCAGCAGGGACGGACAGGGCTCTGCAGATACGCAGTATTTT.

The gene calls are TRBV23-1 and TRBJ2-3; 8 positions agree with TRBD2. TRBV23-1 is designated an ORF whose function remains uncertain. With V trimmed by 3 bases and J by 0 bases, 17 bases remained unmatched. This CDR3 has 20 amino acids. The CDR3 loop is CASSHPRREALEHSTDTQYF. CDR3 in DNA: TGCGCCAGCAGTCACCCCAGGCGGGAGGCCCTTGAACATAGCACAGATACGCAGTATTTT.